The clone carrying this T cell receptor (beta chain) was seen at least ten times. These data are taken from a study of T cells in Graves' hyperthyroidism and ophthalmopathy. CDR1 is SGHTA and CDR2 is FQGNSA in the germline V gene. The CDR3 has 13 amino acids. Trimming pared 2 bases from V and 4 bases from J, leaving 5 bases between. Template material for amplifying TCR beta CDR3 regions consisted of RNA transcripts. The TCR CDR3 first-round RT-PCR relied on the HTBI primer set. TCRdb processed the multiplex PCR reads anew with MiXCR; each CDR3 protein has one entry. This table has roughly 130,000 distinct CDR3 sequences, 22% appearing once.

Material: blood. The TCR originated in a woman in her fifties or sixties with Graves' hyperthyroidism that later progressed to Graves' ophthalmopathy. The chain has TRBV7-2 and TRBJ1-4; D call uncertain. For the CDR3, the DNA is TGTGCCAGCAGCTTACAGAATAATGAAAAACTGTTTTTT. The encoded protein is CASSLQNNEKLFF.